This T cell receptor (beta chain) derives from a study of T cells in Graves' hyperthyroidism and ophthalmopathy. CDR1 and CDR2 (germline): LNHNV, YYDKDF (reference sequence). The CDR3 consists of 13 residues. V was clipped by 5 bases and J by 4 bases, with 11 bases between them. Template material for amplifying TCR beta CDR3 regions consisted of RNA transcripts. TCR CDR3 regions were first amplified by RT-PCR with HTBI primers. One entry per CDR3 protein results from TCRdb running MiXCR on the multiplex PCR reads. The sample holds some 800,000 distinct CDR3 sequences, around 39% seen once. At least ten counts were recorded for this clonotype. Source material for PBMCs was more than 9.5 ml fresh peripheral blood.

V and J are TRBV15 and TRBJ1-1; D gene ambiguous. The sequence was obtained from a young man with Graves' hyperthyroidism. The sequenced sample was blood. CDR3 residues: CATSEVSGTEAFF. The CDR3 DNA reads as TGTGCCACCAGCGAGGTGTCTGGCACTGAAGCTTTCTTT.